This paragraph reports one T cell receptor beta chain. Its antigen is undetermined. A much larger clone sits a single nucleotide away, making a read error possible. Using its own MiXCR run on the reads, TCRdb lists one record per CDR3 protein. The table has fewer than 400,000 distinct CDR3 sequences, about a sixth seen once. The data stem from a study of T cell repertoires in cytomegalovirus infection. Whole-study findings and limits: The ex vivo response showed dominance by HLA-C-restricted CMV-specific TCR beta clonotypes. Cumulative frequency (of public TCR beta family members) identified carriers of CMV plus the relevant HLA.

V was pared by 4 bases and J by 8 bases, with 3 bases of the junction left unmatched. This CDR3 comprises 14 residues. The germline CDR1 and CDR2 sequences are SGHVS and FQNEAQ. The TCR originated in a human donor in good health (CMV status not recorded). Some clones in this sample may be carry-over from other donors' samples. The sample consisted of PBMCs. The chain is built from TRBV7-8 and TRBJ1-4; TRBD1 matches 11 bases. This chain's CDR3 is CASSWGTGGEKLFF. The CDR3 DNA is TGTGCCAGCAGCTGGGGGACAGGGGGGGAAAAACTGTTTTTT.